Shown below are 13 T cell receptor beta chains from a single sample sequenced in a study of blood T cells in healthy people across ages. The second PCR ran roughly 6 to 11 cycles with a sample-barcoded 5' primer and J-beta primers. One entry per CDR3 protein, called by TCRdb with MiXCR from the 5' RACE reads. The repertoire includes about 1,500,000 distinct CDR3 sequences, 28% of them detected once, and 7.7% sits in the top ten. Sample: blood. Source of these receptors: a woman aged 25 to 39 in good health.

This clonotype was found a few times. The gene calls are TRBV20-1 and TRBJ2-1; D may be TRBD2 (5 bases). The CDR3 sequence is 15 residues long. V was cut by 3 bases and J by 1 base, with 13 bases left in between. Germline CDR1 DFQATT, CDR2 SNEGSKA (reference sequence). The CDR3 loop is CSASDPGRSYNEQFF. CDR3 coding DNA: TGCAGTGCTAGCGACCCGGGAAGGTCCTACAATGAGCAGTTCTTC.

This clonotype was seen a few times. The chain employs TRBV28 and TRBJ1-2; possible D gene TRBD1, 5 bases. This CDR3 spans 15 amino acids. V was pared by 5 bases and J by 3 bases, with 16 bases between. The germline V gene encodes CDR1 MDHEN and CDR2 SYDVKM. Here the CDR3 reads CASSTLGAGDYGYTF. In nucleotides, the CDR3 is TGTGCCAGCAGTACCCTTGGGGCGGGGGACTATGGCTACACCTTC.

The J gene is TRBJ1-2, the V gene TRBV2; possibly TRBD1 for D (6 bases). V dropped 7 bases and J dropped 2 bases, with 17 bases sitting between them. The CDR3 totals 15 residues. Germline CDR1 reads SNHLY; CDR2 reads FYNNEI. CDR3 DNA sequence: TGTGCCAGCACTTCCAGATGGGACAAGAACTATGGCTACACCTTC. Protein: CASTSRWDKNYGYTF.

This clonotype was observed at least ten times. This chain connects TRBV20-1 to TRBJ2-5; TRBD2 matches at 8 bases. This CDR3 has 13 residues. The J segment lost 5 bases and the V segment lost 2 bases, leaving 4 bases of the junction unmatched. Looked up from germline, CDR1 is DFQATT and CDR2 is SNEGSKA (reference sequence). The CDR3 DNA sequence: TGCAGTGCTAGAATAGCTAGCGGGGAGACCCAGTACTTC. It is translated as CSARIASGETQYF.

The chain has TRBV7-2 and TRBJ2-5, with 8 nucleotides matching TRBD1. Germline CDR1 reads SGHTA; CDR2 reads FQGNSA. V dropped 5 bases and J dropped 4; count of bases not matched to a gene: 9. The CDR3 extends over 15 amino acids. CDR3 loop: CASSTLAGTGETQYF. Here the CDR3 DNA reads TGTGCCAGCAGCACCTTGGCGGGGACAGGAGAGACCCAGTACTTC.

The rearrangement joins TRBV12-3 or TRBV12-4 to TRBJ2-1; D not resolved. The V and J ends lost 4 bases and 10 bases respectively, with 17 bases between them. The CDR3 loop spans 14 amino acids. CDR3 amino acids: CASSSDESSYEQFF. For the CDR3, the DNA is TGTGCCAGCAGTTCTGATGAAAGCTCCTACGAGCAGTTCTTC.

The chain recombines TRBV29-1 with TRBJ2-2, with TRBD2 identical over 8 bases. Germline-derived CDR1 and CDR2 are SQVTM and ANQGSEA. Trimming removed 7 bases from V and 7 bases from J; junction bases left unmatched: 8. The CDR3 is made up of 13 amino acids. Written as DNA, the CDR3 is TGCAGCGCCAGCGGGAGAGGGGTCGGGGAGCTGTTTTTT. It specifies CSASGRGVGELFF.

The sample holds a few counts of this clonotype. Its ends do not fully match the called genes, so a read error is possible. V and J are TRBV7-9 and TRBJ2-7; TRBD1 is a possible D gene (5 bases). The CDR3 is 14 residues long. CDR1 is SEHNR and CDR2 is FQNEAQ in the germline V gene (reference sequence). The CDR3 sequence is CAGSPRVGKDEQYF. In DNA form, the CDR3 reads TGTGCCGGCAGCCCCAGGGTTGGGAAGGACGAGCAGTACTTC.

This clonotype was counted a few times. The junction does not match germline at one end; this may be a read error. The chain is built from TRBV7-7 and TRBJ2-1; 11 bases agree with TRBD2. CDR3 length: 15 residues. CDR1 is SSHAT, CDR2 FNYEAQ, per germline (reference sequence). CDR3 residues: CASSLGSGGAGEQFF. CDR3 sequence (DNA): TGTGCCAGCAGTTTAGGTAGCGGGGGGGCGGGTGAGCAGTTCTTC.

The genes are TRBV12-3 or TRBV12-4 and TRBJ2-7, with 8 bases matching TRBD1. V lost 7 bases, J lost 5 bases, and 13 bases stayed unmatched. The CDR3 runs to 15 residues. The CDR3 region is CASKIDSAGGHEQYF. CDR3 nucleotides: TGTGCCAGCAAAATCGATTCGGCAGGGGGCCACGAGCAGTACTTC.

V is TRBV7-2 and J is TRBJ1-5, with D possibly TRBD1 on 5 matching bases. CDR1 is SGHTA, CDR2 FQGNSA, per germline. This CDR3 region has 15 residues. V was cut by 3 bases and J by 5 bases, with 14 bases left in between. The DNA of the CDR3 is TGTGCCAGCAGCTTGTCCCAGGGAGGCGATCAGCCCCAGCATTTT. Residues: CASSLSQGGDQPQHF.

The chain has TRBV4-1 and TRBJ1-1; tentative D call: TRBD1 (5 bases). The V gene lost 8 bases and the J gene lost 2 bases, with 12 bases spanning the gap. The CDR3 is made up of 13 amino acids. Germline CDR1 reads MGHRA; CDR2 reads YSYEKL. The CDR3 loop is CASRWGLNTEAFF. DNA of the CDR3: TGCGCCAGCCGTTGGGGACTTAACACTGAAGCTTTCTTT.

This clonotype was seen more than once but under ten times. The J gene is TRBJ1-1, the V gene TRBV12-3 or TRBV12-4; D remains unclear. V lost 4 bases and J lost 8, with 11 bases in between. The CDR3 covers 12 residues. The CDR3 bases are TGTGCCAGCAGTTCCGGGCAGGTAGAAGCTTTCTTT. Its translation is CASSSGQVEAFF.